These 11 T cell receptor beta chains originate from one sample sequenced in a study of ipilimumab plus nivolumab after autologous stem cell transplantation. Sequencing used immunoSEQ multiplex PCR; TCRdb keeps in-frame clones, though not all of them. In the table there are 77,000 or so clones, approximately 83% of which are singletons. The source material was PBMCs, sampled in a trial of ipilimumab plus nivolumab as post-transplant consolidation. These receptors came from a male donor with diffuse large B-cell lymphoma.

The rearrangement uses TRBV7-2 and TRBJ1-2; D uncertain. This CDR3 contains 13 residues. Per the germline V gene, CDR1 is SGHTA and CDR2 is FQGNSA. V lost 3 bases, J lost 5 bases, and 10 bases lay in between. The CDR3 is CASSFGDLYGYTF. For the CDR3, the DNA is TGTGCCAGCAGCTTTGGCGACCTTTATGGCTACACCTTC.

This clone is a singleton in its sample. Here the CDR3 reads CAISVQGRETQYF. The CDR3, as DNA: TGTGCCATCAGTGTACAGGGGAGAGAGACCCAGTACTTC. The J gene is TRBJ2-5, the V gene TRBV10-3, with 7 nucleotides matching TRBD1. V shed 4 bases and J 4 bases; nucleotides not matched to a gene: 3. The germline V gene has CDR1 ENHRY and CDR2 SYGVKD. There are 13 residues in the CDR3.

V and J are TRBV7-3 and TRBJ1-1; no definite D call. Trimming cost V 0 bases and J 3 bases, with 5 bases left between them. This CDR3 is built from 13 residues. The germline CDR1 and CDR2 sequences are SGHTA and FQGTGA. This CDR3 is CASSLTKDTEAFF. The CDR3 DNA reads as TGTGCCAGCAGCTTAACGAAGGACACTGAAGCTTTCTTT.

V and J are TRBV5-6 and TRBJ1-5; D is possibly TRBD1 (6 bases). The CDR3 runs 15 residues. Trimming took 4 bases from V and 2 from J, leaving 13 bases between them. The germline CDR1 and CDR2 sequences are SGHDT and YYEEEE. The CDR3 nucleotides read TGTGCCAGCAGCACTACAGGGAAGGGCAATCAGCCCCAGCATTTT. Residues: CASSTTGKGNQPQHF. The complete variable domain, with remaining parts taken from reference TRBV5-6 and TRBJ1-5, reads DAGVTQSPTHLIKTRGQQVTLRCSPKSGHDTVSWYQQALGQGPQFIFQYYEEEERQRGNFPDRFSGHQFPNYSSELNVNALLLGDSALYLCASSTTGKGNQPQHFGDGTRLSIL.

The V and J genes are TRBV19 and TRBJ1-1, with 7 positions matching TRBD1. Per the germline V gene, CDR1 is LNHDA and CDR2 is SQIVND (reference sequence). V gave up 10 bases and J gave up 4 bases; unmatched junction bases: 15. The CDR3 covers 15 residues. CDR3 amino acids: CATTGQATLGTEAFF. In DNA, the CDR3 is TGTGCCACTACTGGACAGGCGACGTTGGGCACTGAAGCTTTCTTT.

The chain combines TRBV5-4 with TRBJ2-3; 8 bases agree with TRBD2. After removal of 0 bases from V and 2 bases from J, the junction contained 5 bases not matched to a gene. The CDR3 has 16 amino acids. The germline V gene has CDR1 SGHNT and CDR2 YYREEE (reference sequence). The CDR3 DNA is TGTGCCAGCAGCTTGGCGGGGGGGCAACCCACAGATACGCAGTATTTT. It specifies CASSLAGGQPTDTQYF.

This rearrangement joins TRBV7-3 to TRBJ1-2; D gene ambiguous. The CDR3 has 13 amino acids. Germline CDR1 and CDR2: SGHTA and FQGTGA. The V gene lost 0 bases and the J gene lost 7 bases, with 9 bases spanning the gap. The CDR3 region has the DNA TGTGCCAGCAGCTTAACGGCCGGGTTTGGCTACACCTTC. The encoded protein is CASSLTAGFGYTF.

This rearrangement joins TRBV18 to TRBJ1-2; D unresolved. V lost 6 bases and J 3 bases, leaving 5 bases between the germline ends. The V gene's germline CDR1 is KGHSH and CDR2 LQKENI. The CDR3 has 11 residues. This chain's CDR3 is CASSPDYGYTF. The CDR3, as DNA: TGTGCCAGCTCCCCAGACTATGGCTACACCTTC.

V is TRBV5-1 and J is TRBJ2-5; 7 bases align to TRBD1. Trimming cost V 0 bases and J 5 bases; bases outside gene matches: 4. This CDR3 has 14 residues. Germline V gene sequence: CDR1 SGHRS, CDR2 YFSETQ. The CDR3 DNA follows: TGCGCCAGCAGCTTGGAAGGGGGCCTGGAGACCCAGTACTTC. Protein: CASSLEGGLETQYF. Complete variable domain (other parts from reference TRBV5-1 and TRBJ2-5): KAGVTQTPRYLIKTRGQQVTLSCSPISGHRSVSWYQQTPGQGLQFLFEYFSETQRNKGNFPGRFSGRQFSNSRSEMNVSTLELGDSALYLCASSLEGGLETQYFGPGTRLLVL.

This rearrangement joins TRBV19 to TRBJ1-6; unclear D gene. There are 16 residues in the CDR3. The germline V gene has CDR1 LNHDA and CDR2 SQIVND (reference sequence). V dropped 4 bases and J dropped 8 bases, with 18 bases sitting between them. DNA of the CDR3: TGTGCCAGTAGTACGGCCCCACAGCCCGGAGATTCACCCCTCCACTTT. Protein product: CASSTAPQPGDSPLHF.

The J gene is TRBJ2-5, the V gene TRBV5-4; no clear D gene. Between the trimmed V and J ends, which lost 4 bases and 5 bases, there was a span of 9 bases. The CDR3 spans 12 residues. CDR1 is SGHNT and CDR2 is YYREEE in the germline V gene (reference sequence). CDR3 residues: CASSDGWETQYF. The CDR3 region has the DNA TGTGCCAGCAGCGACGGTTGGGAGACCCAGTACTTC.